The entry below describes one TCR beta chain. The data originate from a study of chronic HIV infection and antiretroviral therapy. Germline V gives CDR1 MDHEN, CDR2 SYDVKM. V was clipped by 4 bases and J by 0 bases, with 19 bases between them. This CDR3 comprises 17 residues. TCRdb passed the 5' RACE reads through MiXCR, listing each CDR3 protein once. This table holds more than 40,000 distinct CDR3 sequences, about a fifth found once. This sequence originates from an adult who had HIV and had not received antiretroviral therapy, or was an uninfected healthy control (not recorded which). The chain links TRBV28 to TRBJ2-7; tentative D call: TRBD2 (7 bases). Sequencing was done on a sample of peripheral blood. The CDR3: CASSSERLGGRSYEQYF. Here the CDR3 DNA reads TGTGCCAGCAGTTCTGAGCGCCTCGGGGGGCGCTCCTACGAGCAGTACTTC.